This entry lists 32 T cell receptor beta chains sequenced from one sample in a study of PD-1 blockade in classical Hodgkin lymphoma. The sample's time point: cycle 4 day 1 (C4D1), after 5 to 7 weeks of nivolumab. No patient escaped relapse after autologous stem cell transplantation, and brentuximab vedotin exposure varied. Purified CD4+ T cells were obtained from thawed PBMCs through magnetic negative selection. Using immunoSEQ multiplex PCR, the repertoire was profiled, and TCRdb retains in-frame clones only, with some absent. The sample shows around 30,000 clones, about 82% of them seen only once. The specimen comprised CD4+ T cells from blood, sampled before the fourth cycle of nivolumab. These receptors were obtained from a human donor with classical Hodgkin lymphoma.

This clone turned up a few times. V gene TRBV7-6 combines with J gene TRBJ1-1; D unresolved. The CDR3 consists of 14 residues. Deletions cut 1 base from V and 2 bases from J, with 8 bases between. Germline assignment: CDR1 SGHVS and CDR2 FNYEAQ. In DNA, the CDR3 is TGTGCCAGCAGCTTAGTTGCGGGAAACACTGAAGCTTTCTTT. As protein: CASSLVAGNTEAFF.

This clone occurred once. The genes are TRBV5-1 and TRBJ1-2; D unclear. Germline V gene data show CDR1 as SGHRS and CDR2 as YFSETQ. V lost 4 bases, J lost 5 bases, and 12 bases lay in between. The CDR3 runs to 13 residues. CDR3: CASSPLGQYGYTF. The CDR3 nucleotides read TGCGCCAGCAGCCCTCTCGGGCAATATGGCTACACCTTC. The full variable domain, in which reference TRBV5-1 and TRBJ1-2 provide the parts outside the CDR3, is KAGVTQTPRYLIKTRGQQVTLSCSPISGHRSVSWYQQTPGQGLQFLFEYFSETQRNKGNFPGRFSGRQFSNSRSEMNVSTLELGDSALYLCASSPLGQYGYTFGSGTRLTVV.

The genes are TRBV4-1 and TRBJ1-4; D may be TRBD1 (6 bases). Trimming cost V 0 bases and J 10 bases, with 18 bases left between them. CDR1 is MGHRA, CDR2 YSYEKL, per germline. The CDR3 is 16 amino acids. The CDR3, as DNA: TGCGCCAGCAGCCAAGAGTGGACAGCAAATCCGGGAAAACTGTTTTTT. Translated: CASSQEWTANPGKLFF.

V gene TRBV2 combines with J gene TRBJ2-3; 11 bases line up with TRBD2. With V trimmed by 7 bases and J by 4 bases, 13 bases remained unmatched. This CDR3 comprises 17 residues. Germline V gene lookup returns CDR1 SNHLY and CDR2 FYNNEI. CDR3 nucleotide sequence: TGTGCCAGCAAAGTAGGGACTAGCGGCTTTGGGGCAGATACGCAGTATTTT. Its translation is CASKVGTSGFGADTQYF.

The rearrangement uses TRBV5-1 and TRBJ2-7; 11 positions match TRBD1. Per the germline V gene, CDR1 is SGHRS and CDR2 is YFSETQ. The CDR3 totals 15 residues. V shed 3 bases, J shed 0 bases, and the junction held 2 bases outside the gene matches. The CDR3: CASSSGQGASYEQYF. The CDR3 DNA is TGCGCCAGCAGCTCCGGACAGGGGGCCTCCTACGAGCAGTACTTC.

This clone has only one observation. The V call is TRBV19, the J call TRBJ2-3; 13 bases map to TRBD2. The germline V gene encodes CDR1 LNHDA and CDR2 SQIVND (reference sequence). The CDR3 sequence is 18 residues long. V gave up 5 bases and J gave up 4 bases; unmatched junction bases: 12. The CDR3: CASSRTGTSGARADTQYF. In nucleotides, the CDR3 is TGTGCCAGTAGTCGGACCGGGACTAGCGGGGCGCGGGCAGATACGCAGTATTTT.

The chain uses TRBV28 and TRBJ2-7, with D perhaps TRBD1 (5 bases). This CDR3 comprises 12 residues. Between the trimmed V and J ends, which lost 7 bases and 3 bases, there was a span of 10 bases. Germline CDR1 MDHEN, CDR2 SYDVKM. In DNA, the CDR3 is TGTGCCAGCACCACGGACAACTACGAGCAGTACTTC. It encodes CASTTDNYEQYF. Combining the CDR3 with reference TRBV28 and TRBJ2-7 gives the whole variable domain DVKVTQSSRYLVKRTGEKVFLECVQDMDHENMFWYRQDPGLGLRLIYFSYDVKMKEKGDIPEGYSVSREKKERFSLILESASTNQTSMYLCASTTDNYEQYFGPGTRLTVT.

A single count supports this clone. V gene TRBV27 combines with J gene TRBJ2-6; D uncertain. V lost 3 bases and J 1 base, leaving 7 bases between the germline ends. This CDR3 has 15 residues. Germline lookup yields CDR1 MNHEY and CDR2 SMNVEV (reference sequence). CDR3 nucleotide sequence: TGTGCCAGCAGTTTTCGATTTTCTGGGGCCAACGTCCTGACTTTC. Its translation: CASSFRFSGANVLTF.

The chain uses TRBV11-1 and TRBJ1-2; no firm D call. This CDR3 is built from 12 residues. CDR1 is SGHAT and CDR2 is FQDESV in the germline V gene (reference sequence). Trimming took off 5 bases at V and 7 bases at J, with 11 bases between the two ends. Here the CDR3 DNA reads TGTGCCAGCAGCCCGGCGGCGGGTGGCTACACCTTC. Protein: CASSPAAGGYTF.

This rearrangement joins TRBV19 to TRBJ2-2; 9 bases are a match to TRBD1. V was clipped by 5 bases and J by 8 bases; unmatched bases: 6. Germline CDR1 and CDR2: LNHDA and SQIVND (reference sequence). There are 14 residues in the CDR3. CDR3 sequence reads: CASSLQGATGELFF. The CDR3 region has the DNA TGTGCCAGTAGTCTACAGGGGGCTACGGGGGAGCTGTTTTTT.

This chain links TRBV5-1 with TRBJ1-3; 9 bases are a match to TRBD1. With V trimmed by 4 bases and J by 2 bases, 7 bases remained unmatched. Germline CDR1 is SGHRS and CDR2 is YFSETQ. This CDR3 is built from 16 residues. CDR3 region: CASSAGTGSAGNTIYF. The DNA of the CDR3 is TGCGCCAGCAGCGCCGGGACAGGGTCAGCTGGAAACACCATATATTTT.

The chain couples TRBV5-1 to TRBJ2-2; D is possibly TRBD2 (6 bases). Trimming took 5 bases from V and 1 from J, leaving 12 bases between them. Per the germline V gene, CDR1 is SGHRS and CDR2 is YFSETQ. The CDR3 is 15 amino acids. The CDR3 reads CASRGGRKNTGELFF. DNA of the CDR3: TGCGCCAGCAGGGGAGGCAGGAAGAACACCGGGGAGCTGTTTTTT.

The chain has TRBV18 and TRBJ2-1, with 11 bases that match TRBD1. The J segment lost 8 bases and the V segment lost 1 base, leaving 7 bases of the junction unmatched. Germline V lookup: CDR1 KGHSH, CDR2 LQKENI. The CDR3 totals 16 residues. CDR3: CASSPRNGQGADEQFF. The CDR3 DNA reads TGTGCCAGCTCACCACGAAACGGACAGGGGGCGGATGAGCAGTTCTTC.

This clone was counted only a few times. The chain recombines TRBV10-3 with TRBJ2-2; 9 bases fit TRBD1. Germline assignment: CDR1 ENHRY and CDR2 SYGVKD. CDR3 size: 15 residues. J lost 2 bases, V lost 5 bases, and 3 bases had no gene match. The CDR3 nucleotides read TGTGCCATCAGTCCGGGACAGGGTAACACCGGGGAGCTGTTTTTT. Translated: CAISPGQGNTGELFF.

The CDR3 loop reads CASSLERSDVAFF. Here the CDR3 DNA reads TGTGCCAGCAGCTTAGAGCGGTCGGATGTAGCTTTCTTT. The chain couples TRBV7-9 to TRBJ1-1; D gene unclear. Looked up from germline, CDR1 is SEHNR and CDR2 is FQNEAQ (reference sequence). CDR3 length: 13 residues. The ends were cut back, 1 base at V and 10 bases at J, with 13 bases in the middle.

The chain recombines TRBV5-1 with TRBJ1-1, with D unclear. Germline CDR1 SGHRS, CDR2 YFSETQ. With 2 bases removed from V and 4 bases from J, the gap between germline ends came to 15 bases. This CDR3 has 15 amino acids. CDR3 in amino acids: CASSFGSAGSTEAFF. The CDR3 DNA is TGCGCCAGCAGCTTCGGATCCGCGGGGAGCACTGAAGCTTTCTTT. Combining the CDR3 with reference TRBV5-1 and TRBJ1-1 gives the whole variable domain KAGVTQTPRYLIKTRGQQVTLSCSPISGHRSVSWYQQTPGQGLQFLFEYFSETQRNKGNFPGRFSGRQFSNSRSEMNVSTLELGDSALYLCASSFGSAGSTEAFFGQGTRLTVV.

The CDR3, as DNA: TGTGCCAGCAGCTCCCGGGGCCGCATTGAAGCTTTCTTT. This gives the protein CASSSRGRIEAFF. This chain uses TRBV11-1 with TRBJ1-1; possible D gene TRBD1, 5 bases. V was shortened by 4 bases and J by 7 bases, with 13 bases between the two germline ends. The germline gives CDR1 SGHAT, CDR2 FQDESV (reference sequence). The length of the CDR3 is 13 residues.

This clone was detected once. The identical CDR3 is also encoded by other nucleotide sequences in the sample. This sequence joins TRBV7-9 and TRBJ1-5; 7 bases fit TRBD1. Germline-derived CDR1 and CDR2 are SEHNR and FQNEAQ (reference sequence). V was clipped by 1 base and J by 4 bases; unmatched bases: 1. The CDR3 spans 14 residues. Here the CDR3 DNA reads TGTGCCAGCAGCTTAGACAGGGGAAATCAGCCCCAGCATTTT. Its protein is CASSLDRGNQPQHF.

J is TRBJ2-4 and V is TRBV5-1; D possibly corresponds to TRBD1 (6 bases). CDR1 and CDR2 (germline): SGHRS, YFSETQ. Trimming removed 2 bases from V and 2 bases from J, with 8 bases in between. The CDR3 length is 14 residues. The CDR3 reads CASSFQGTKNIQYF. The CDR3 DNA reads TGCGCCAGCAGCTTCCAGGGGACCAAAAACATTCAGTACTTC.

The CDR3 bases are TGTGCCAGCAGCCAACAAAACTATGGCTACACCTTC. Translating gives CASSQQNYGYTF. The genes are TRBV14 and TRBJ1-2, with no clear D. CDR3 length: 12 amino acids. Germline CDR1 SGHDN, CDR2 FVKESK. The V and J ends lost 2 bases and 2 bases respectively, with 3 bases between them.

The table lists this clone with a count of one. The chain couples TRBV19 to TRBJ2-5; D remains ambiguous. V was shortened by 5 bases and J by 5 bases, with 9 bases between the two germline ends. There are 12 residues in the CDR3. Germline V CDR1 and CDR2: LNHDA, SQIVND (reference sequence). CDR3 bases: TGTGCCAGTAGTGCGCTCAGGGAGACCCAGTACTTC. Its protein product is CASSALRETQYF.

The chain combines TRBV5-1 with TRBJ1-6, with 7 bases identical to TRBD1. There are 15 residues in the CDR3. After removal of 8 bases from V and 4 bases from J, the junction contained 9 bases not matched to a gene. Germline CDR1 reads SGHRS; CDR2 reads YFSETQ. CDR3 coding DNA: TGCGCCAGTACTACGCAGGGGGATTATAATTCACCCCTCCACTTT. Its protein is CASTTQGDYNSPLHF.

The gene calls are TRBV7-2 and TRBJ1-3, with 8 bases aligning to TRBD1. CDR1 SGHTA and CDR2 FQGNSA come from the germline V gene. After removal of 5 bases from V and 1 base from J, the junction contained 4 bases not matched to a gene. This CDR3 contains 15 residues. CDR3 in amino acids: CASSRNRGSGNTIYF. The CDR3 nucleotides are TGTGCCAGCAGCCGGAACAGGGGGTCTGGAAACACCATATATTTT.

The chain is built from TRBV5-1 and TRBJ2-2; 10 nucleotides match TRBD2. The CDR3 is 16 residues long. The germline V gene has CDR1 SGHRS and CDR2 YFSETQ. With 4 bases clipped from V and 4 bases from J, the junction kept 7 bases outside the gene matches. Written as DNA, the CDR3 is TGCGCCAGCAGCATAGCGGGGGGCCGTAGCACCGGGGAGCTGTTTTTT. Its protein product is CASSIAGGRSTGELFF.

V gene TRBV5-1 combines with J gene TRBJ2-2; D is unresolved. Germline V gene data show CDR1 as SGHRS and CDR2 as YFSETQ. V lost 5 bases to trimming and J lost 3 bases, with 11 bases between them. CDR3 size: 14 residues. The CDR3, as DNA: TGCGCCAGCAGTCGGTTCACGGACACCGGGGAGCTGTTTTTT. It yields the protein CASSRFTDTGELFF.

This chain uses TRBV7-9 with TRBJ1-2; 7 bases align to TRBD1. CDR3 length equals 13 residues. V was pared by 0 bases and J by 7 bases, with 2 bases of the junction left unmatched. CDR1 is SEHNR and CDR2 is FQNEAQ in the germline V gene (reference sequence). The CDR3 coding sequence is TGTGCCAGCAGCTTAGCGGGACAGACTGGCTACACCTTC. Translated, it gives CASSLAGQTGYTF.

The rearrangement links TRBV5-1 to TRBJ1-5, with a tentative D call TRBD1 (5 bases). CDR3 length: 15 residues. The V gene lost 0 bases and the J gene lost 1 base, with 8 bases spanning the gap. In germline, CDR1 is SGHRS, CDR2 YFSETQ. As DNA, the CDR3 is TGCGCCAGCAGCTTGGTCGGGGGAAGCAATCAGCCCCAGCATTTT. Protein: CASSLVGGSNQPQHF.

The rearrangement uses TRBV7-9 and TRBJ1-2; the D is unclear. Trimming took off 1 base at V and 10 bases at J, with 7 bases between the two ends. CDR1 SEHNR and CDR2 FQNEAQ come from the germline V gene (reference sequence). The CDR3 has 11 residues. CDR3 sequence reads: CASSLVEDYTF. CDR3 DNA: TGTGCCAGCAGCTTAGTGGAGGACTACACCTTC.

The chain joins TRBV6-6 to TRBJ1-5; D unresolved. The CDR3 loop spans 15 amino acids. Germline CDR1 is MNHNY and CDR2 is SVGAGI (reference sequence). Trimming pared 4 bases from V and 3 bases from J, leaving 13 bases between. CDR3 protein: CASSSPTGLNQPQHF. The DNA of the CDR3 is TGTGCCAGCAGTTCCCCGACGGGCCTCAATCAGCCCCAGCATTTT.

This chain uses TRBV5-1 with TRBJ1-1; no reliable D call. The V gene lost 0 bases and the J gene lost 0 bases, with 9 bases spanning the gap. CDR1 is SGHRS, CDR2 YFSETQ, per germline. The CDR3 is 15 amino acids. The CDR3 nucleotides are TGCGCCAGCAGCTTGGGTAGGACCATGAACACTGAAGCTTTCTTT. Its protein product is CASSLGRTMNTEAFF.

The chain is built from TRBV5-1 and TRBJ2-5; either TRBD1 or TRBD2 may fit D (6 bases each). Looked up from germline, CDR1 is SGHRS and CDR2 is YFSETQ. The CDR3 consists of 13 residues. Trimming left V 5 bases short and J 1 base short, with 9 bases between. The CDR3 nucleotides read TGCGCCAGCAGAGGGGGGCCCCAAGAGACCCAGTACTTC. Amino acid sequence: CASRGGPQETQYF.

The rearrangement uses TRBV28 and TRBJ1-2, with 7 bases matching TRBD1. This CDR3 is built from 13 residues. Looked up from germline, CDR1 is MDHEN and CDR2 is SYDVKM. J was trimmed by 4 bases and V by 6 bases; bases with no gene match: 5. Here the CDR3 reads CASRSGTVYGYTF. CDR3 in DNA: TGTGCCAGCAGGTCGGGGACAGTCTATGGCTACACCTTC.